This T cell receptor (beta chain) was sequenced for a study of blood T cell repertoires in COVID-19. The CDR3 sequence is 13 residues long. The V end lost 7 bases, the J end lost 0 bases, and 10 bases lay between the germline ends. Germline CDR1 is SGHNT and CDR2 is YYREEE (reference sequence). The protocol was immunoSEQ multiplex PCR, while the TCRdb copy is restricted to in-frame clones and leaves out a portion. Altogether about 170,000 clones are present, roughly 81% being singletons, with the ten largest covering approximately 2.6%. The sequence came from an elderly woman with COVID-19, enrolled during active disease. The gene calls are TRBV5-4 and TRBJ1-2, with no clear D. Sequenced sample: peripheral blood. CDR3 sequence (DNA): TGTGCCAGCGGAGCTGAAGCTAACTATGGCTACACCTTC. This codes for CASGAEANYGYTF.